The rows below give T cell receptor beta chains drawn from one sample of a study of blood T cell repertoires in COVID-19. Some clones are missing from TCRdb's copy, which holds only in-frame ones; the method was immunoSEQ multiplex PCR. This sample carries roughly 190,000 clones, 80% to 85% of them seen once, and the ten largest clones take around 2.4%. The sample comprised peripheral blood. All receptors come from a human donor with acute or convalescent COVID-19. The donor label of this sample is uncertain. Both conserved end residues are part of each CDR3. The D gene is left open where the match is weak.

CDR3nt: TGTGCCACGGGACAGGGAGGCAATCAGCCCCAGCATTTT
CDR3aa: CATGQGGNQPQHF
v_gene: TRBV30
len: 13
d_gene: TRBD1
j_gene: TRBJ1-5

CDR3nt: TGTGCCAGCAGCTTAAGGGAGGGATACTCTGGAAACACCATATATTTT
CDR3aa: CASSLREGYSGNTIYF
v_gene: TRBV7-9
len: 16
d_gene: -
j_gene: TRBJ1-3

CDR3nt: TGTGCCAGCACCCAGGGTAACGGCTACACCTTC
CDR3aa: CASTQGNGYTF
v_gene: TRBV6-5
len: 11
d_gene: -
j_gene: TRBJ1-2

CDR3nt: TGTGCCAGCAGCTTAGATCGCCGTGTTAGCGGGAACTCCTACGAGCAGTACTTC
CDR3aa: CASSLDRRVSGNSYEQYF
v_gene: TRBV11-3
len: 18
d_gene: TRBD2
j_gene: TRBJ2-7

CDR3nt: TGTGCCTGGGGGCGTGTGGGGGGTTTCCCCACTGAAGCTTTCTTT
CDR3aa: CAWGRVGGFPTEAFF
v_gene: TRBV30
len: 15
d_gene: -
j_gene: TRBJ1-1

CDR3nt: TGTGCCAGCAGCCGACGACAAACTCAGACAGGACCGTTCACTGAAGCTTTCTTT
CDR3aa: CASSRRQTQTGPFTEAFF
v_gene: TRBV21-1
len: 18
d_gene: -
j_gene: TRBJ1-1

CDR3nt: TGTGCCAGCAGTGAACAGGGGAACGAGCAGTACTTC
CDR3aa: CASSEQGNEQYF
v_gene: TRBV6-1
len: 12
d_gene: -
j_gene: TRBJ2-7

CDR3nt: TGTGCCAGCAGTGAAGCCCGATCCCGGTCCCCGGAGTATTTT
CDR3aa: CASSEARSRSPEYF
v_gene: TRBV6-1
len: 14
d_gene: -
j_gene: TRBJ2-3

CDR3nt: TGTGCCAGCAGCGTAGCTCAGGGACAGGGGGCGATATCTGGAAACACCATATATTTT
CDR3aa: CASSVAQGQGAISGNTIYF
v_gene: TRBV9
len: 19
d_gene: TRBD1
j_gene: TRBJ1-3

CDR3nt: TGTGCCAGCAGTTTCAGGGGGCCCACTGAAGCTTTCTTT
CDR3aa: CASSFRGPTEAFF
v_gene: TRBV12-3/TRBV12-4
len: 13
d_gene: TRBD1
j_gene: TRBJ1-1